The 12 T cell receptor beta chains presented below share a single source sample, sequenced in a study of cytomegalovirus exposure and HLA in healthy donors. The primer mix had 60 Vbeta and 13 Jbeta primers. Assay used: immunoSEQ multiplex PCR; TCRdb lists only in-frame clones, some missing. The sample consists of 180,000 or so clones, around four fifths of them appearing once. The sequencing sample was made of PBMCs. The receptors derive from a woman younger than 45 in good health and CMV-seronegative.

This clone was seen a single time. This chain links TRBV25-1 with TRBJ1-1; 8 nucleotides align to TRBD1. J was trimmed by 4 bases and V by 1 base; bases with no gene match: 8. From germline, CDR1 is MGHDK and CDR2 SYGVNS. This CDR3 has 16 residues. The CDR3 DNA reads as TGTGCCAGCAGTGAATCAATACCAGGGGGCCCCACTGAAGCTTTCTTT. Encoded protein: CASSESIPGGPTEAFF.

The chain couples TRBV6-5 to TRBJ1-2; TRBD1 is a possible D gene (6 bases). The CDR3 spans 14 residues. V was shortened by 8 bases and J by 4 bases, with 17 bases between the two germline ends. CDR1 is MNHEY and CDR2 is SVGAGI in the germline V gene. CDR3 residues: CASGLLTGLYGYTF. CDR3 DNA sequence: TGTGCCAGCGGCCTATTGACAGGTCTCTATGGCTACACCTTC.

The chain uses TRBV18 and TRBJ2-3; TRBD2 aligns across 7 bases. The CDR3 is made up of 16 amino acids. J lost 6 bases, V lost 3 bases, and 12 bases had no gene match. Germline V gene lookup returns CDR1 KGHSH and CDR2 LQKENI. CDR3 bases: TGTGCCAGCTCACCCTCTTCTGCGACTAGCTCCGATACGCAGTATTTT. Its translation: CASSPSSATSSDTQYF.

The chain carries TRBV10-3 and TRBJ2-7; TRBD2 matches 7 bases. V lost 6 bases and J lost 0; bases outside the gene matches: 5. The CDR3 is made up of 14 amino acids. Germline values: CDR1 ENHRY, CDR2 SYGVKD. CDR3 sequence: CAISPGGTSYEQYF. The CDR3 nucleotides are TGTGCCATCAGCCCCGGGGGGACCTCCTACGAGCAGTACTTC.

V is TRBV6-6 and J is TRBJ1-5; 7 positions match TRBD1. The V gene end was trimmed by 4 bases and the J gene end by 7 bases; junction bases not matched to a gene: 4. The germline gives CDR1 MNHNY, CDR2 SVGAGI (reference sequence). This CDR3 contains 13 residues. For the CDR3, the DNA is TGTGCCAGCAGTTGGGACAGTAGACAGCCCCAGCATTTT. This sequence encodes CASSWDSRQPQHF.

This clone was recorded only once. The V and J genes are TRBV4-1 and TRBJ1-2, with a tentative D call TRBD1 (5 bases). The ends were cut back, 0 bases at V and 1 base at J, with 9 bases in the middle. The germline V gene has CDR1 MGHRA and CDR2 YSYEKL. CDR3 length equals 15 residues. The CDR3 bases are TGCGCCAGCAGCCAAGAGAGGACATATAACTATGGCTACACCTTC. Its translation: CASSQERTYNYGYTF.

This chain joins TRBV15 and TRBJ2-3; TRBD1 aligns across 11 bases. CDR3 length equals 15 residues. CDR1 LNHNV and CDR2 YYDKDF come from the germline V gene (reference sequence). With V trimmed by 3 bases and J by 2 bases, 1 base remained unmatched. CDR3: CATSRDRGPTDTQYF. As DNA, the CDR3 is TGTGCCACCAGCAGGGACAGGGGGCCCACAGATACGCAGTATTTT.

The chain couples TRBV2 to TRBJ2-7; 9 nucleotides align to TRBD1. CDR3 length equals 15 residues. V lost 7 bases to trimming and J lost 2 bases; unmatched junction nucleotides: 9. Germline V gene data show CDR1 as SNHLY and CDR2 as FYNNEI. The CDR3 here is CASNDRGQGTYEQYF. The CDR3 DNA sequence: TGTGCCAGCAATGATCGGGGACAGGGAACCTACGAGCAGTACTTC.

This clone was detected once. CDR3 residues: CASTRTGTFYEQYF. The CDR3 DNA reads TGTGCCAGCACTAGGACAGGGACTTTCTACGAGCAGTACTTC. This chain connects TRBV6-1 to TRBJ2-7; 8 bases are a match to TRBD1. There are 14 residues in the CDR3. With V trimmed by 7 bases and J by 3 bases, 8 bases remained unmatched. Germline CDR1 is MNHNS and CDR2 is SASEGT.

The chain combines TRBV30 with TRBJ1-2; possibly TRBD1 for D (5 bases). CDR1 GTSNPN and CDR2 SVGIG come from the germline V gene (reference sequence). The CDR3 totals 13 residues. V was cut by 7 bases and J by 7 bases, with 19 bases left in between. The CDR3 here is CASSGRAMIGYTF. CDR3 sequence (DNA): TGTGCCTCCTCAGGCAGGGCGATGATTGGCTACACCTTC.

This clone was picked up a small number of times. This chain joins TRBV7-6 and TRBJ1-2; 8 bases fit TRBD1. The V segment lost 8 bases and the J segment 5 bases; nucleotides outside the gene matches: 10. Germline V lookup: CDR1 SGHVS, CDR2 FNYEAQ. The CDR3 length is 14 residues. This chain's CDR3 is CASGTGQAIYGYTF. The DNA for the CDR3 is TGTGCCAGCGGGACGGGACAGGCGATATATGGCTACACCTTC.

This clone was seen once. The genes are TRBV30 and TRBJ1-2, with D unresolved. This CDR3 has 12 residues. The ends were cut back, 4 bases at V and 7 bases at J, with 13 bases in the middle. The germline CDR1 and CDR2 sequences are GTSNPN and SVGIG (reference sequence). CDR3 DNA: TGTGCCTGGACCCGACTGCCCAGTGGCTACACCTTC. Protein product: CAWTRLPSGYTF.